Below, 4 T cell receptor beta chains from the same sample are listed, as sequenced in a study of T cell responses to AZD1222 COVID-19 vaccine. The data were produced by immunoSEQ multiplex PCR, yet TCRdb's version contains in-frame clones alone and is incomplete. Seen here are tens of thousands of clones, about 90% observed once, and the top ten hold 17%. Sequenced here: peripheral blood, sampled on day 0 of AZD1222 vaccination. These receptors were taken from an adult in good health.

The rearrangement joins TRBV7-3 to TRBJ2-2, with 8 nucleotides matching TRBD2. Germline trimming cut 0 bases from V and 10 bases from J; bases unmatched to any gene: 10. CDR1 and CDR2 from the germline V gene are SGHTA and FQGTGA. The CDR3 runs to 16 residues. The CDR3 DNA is TGTGCCAGCAGCTTAACGTGGTCTAGCGGGCATTCGGAGCTGTTTTTT. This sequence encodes CASSLTWSSGHSELFF.

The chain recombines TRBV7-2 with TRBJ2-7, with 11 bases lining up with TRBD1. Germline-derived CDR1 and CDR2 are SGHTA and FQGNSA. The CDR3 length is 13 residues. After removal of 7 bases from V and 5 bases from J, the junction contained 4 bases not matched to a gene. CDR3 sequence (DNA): TGTGCCAGCACCAGGACAGGGGGCCACGAGCAGTACTTC. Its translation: CASTRTGGHEQYF. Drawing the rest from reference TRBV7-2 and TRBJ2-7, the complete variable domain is GAGVSQSPSNKVTEKGKDVELRCDPISGHTALYWYRQSLGQGLEFLIYFQGNSAPDKSGLPSDRFSAERTGGSVSTLTIQRTQQEDSAVYLCASTRTGGHEQYFGPGTRLTVT.

CDR3 loop: CAWSAPNPRVYGYTF. The CDR3 DNA follows: TGTGCCTGGAGTGCCCCGAACCCACGGGTCTATGGCTACACCTTC. The V call is TRBV30, the J call TRBJ1-2; D call uncertain. There are 15 residues in the CDR3. Between the trimmed V and J ends, which lost 1 base and 4 bases, there was a span of 16 bases. Germline V CDR1 and CDR2: GTSNPN, SVGIG (reference sequence).

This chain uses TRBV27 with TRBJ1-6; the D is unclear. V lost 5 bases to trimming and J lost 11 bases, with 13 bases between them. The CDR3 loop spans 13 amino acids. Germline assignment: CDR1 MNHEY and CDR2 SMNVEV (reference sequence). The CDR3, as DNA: TGTGCCAGCAGTCCCGCCCCTAGGGCACCCCTCCACTTT. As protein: CASSPAPRAPLHF.